Listed here are 12 T cell receptor beta chains from one sample, sequenced in a study of T cell changes during pregnancy in multiple sclerosis. Sequencing was performed with immunoSEQ multiplex PCR; in TCRdb, only in-frame clones are kept and a portion is missing. The sample records around 92,000 clones, over 85% being singletons. The specimen was peripheral blood, collected after pregnancy. The source is a female donor with multiple sclerosis, enrolled in a pregnancy study.

Only one count was recorded for this clone. CDR3 DNA: TGTGCCAGCAGCCCCCCCAGTAATGAAAAACTGTTTTTT. This codes for CASSPPSNEKLFF. The chain employs TRBV11-2 and TRBJ1-4; no definite D call. The CDR3 consists of 13 residues. Trimming pared 5 bases from V and 4 bases from J, leaving 8 bases between. Germline CDR1 SGHAT, CDR2 FQNNGV.

The chain couples TRBV28 to TRBJ2-7; D unresolved. CDR1 MDHEN and CDR2 SYDVKM come from the germline V gene. The CDR3 runs 11 residues. The ends were cut back, 6 bases at V and 3 bases at J, with 6 bases in the middle. Here the CDR3 reads CASSPGYEQYF. The CDR3 bases are TGTGCCAGCAGCCCGGGCTACGAGCAGTACTTC.

A few counts support this clone. CDR3 amino acids: CASSGGSGTGGGYTF. The CDR3 DNA reads as TGTGCCAGCAGCGGAGGCTCCGGGACAGGGGGCGGCTACACCTTC. The J gene is TRBJ1-2, the V gene TRBV9, with TRBD1 matching over 12 bases. The CDR3 is made up of 15 amino acids. Looked up from germline, CDR1 is SGDLS and CDR2 is YYNGEE. V lost 3 bases to trimming and J lost 8 bases; unmatched junction nucleotides: 8. The full variable domain, its missing parts supplied by reference TRBV9 and TRBJ1-2, is DSGVTQTPKHLITATGQRVTLRCSPRSGDLSVYWYQQSLDQGLQFLIQYYNGEERAKGNILERFSAQQFPDLHSELNLSSLELGDSALYFCASSGGSGTGGGYTFGSGTRLTVV.

This chain uses TRBV9 with TRBJ2-3, with TRBD2 matching over 12 bases. The CDR3 is made up of 18 amino acids. With 3 bases clipped from V and 3 bases from J, the junction kept 11 bases outside the gene matches. Germline loops: CDR1 SGDLS, CDR2 YYNGEE. The CDR3 DNA reads as TGTGCCAGCAGCGACACTAGCGGGAGGCAGTGGAGGACAGATACGCAGTATTTT. This translates into CASSDTSGRQWRTDTQYF.

This clone came up once. The rearrangement joins TRBV5-1 to TRBJ1-1; D call uncertain. Germline V CDR1 and CDR2: SGHRS, YFSETQ. V was trimmed by 1 base and J by 0 bases, leaving 7 bases between them. CDR3 length: 14 residues. In nucleotides, the CDR3 is TGCGCCAGCAGCTTGCAAGGAGTGAACACTGAAGCTTTCTTT. Translated, it gives CASSLQGVNTEAFF. Combining the CDR3 with reference TRBV5-1 and TRBJ1-1 gives the whole variable domain KAGVTQTPRYLIKTRGQQVTLSCSPISGHRSVSWYQQTPGQGLQFLFEYFSETQRNKGNFPGRFSGRQFSNSRSEMNVSTLELGDSALYLCASSLQGVNTEAFFGQGTRLTVV.

Here the CDR3 reads CASSPDRTYEQYF. The CDR3 DNA follows: TGTGCCAGCAGTCCGGACAGAACCTACGAGCAGTACTTC. The rearrangement uses TRBV2 and TRBJ2-7, with a weak D call TRBD1 (6 bases). This CDR3 is built from 13 residues. Trimming left V 5 bases short and J 2 bases short, with 10 bases between. Per germline, CDR1 SNHLY and CDR2 FYNNEI.

This clone has at least ten counts. The chain has TRBV28 and TRBJ2-7; maybe TRBD2 (5 bases). V lost 7 bases, J lost 8 bases, and 18 bases lay in between. This CDR3 region has 13 residues. CDR1 MDHEN and CDR2 SYDVKM come from the germline V gene. The CDR3 loop reads CASMGTSGSQQYF. Here the CDR3 DNA reads TGTGCCAGCATGGGCACATCTGGGAGTCAGCAGTACTTC. The entire variable domain, with the rest obtained from reference TRBV28 and TRBJ2-7, is as follows: DVKVTQSSRYLVKRTGEKVFLECVQDMDHENMFWYRQDPGLGLRLIYFSYDVKMKEKGDIPEGYSVSREKKERFSLILESASTNQTSMYLCASMGTSGSQQYFGPGTRLTVT.

This chain links TRBV28 with TRBJ2-2; no definite D call. Germline V gene lookup returns CDR1 MDHEN and CDR2 SYDVKM. This CDR3 contains 12 residues. Trimming stripped 3 bases from V and 3 bases from J, with 2 bases between. DNA for the CDR3: TGTGCCAGCAGTTTCTACACCGGGGAGCTGTTTTTT. It specifies CASSFYTGELFF.

This chain links TRBV7-2 with TRBJ2-7; 11 nucleotides agree with TRBD1. Losses at the gene ends were 3 bases for V and 5 bases for J; bases not matched to a gene: 3. Germline values: CDR1 SGHTA, CDR2 FQGNSA. The CDR3 runs to 14 residues. CDR3: CASSLDRGLDEQYF. The CDR3, as DNA: TGTGCCAGCAGCTTGGACAGGGGGCTAGACGAGCAGTACTTC.

The V and J genes are TRBV29-1 and TRBJ1-4; 12 bases fit TRBD1. Germline CDR1 SQVTM, CDR2 ANQGSEA. The CDR3 is 16 residues long. V was clipped by 1 base and J by 11 bases; unmatched bases: 11. The CDR3, as DNA: TGCAGCGTTGAAGCCTCTCCGGGACAGGGGGCAGGGAAACTGTTTTTT. Amino acid sequence: CSVEASPGQGAGKLFF.

The genes are TRBV11-2 and TRBJ2-1; D is ambiguous. The CDR3 has 13 residues. Trimming removed 2 bases from V and 8 bases from J, with 10 bases in between. Per the germline V gene, CDR1 is SGHAT and CDR2 is FQNNGV. CDR3 region: CASSLPVMDEQFF. The CDR3, as DNA: TGTGCCAGCAGCTTACCGGTTATGGATGAGCAGTTCTTC.

The chain combines TRBV5-6 with TRBJ2-2; no clear D gene. Germline-derived CDR1 and CDR2 are SGHDT and YYEEEE. This CDR3 contains 14 residues. The germline V and J ends were trimmed by 2 bases and 2 bases, with 7 bases remaining between them. For the CDR3, the DNA is TGTGCCAGCAGCTTAAGCCCTAACACCGGGGAGCTGTTTTTT. It is translated as CASSLSPNTGELFF.